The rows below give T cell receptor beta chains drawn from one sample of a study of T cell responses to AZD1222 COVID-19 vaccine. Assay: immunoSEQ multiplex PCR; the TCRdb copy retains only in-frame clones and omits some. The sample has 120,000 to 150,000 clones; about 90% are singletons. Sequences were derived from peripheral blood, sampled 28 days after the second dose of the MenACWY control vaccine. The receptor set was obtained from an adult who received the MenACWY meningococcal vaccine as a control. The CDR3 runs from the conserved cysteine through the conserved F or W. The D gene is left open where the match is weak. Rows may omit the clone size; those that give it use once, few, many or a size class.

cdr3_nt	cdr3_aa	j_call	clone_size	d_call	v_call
TGTGCCAGTAGGAACCTCGGGACTAGCGGGAACACCGGGGAGCTGTTTTTT	CASRNLGTSGNTGELFF	TRBJ2-2	few	TRBD2	TRBV19
TGTGCCAGCAGCGTAGAAGGGAGAAGAGGTAGGCAGTACTTC	CASSVEGRRGRQYF	TRBJ2-7	-	-	TRBV9
TGTGCCAGCAGCTTAGCGGAGGCAGGGGGCGGAGGTAATGAAAAACTGTTTTTT	CASSLAEAGGGGNEKLFF	TRBJ1-4	-	TRBD1	TRBV7-6
TGTGCCAGCAGTTACTCGGTACAGGGCGGAGAAAAACTGTTTTTT	CASSYSVQGGEKLFF	TRBJ1-4	-	-	TRBV6-5
TGTGCCAGCAGCTTAGTACGGGGGTCCGTCGATGAAGCTTTCTTT	CASSLVRGSVDEAFF	TRBJ1-1	-	-	TRBV7-9
TGTGCCAGCAGTTTCTACGGGATCGGGACAGGTCACGATACGCAGTATTTT	CASSFYGIGTGHDTQYF	TRBJ2-3	few	TRBD1	TRBV28
TGTGCCAGTAGTATAGCTTCAGGTTTGTTTTCTGGGGCCAACGTCCTGACTTTC	CASSIASGLFSGANVLTF	TRBJ2-6	-	-	TRBV19
TGTGCCAGTAGAGCCTTCTACCAGGGCGGGACAGATACGCAGTATTTT	CASRAFYQGGTDTQYF	TRBJ2-3	once	-	TRBV19
TGTGCCAGCAGCCCAGGGTTAAACACTGAAGCTTTCTTT	CASSPGLNTEAFF	TRBJ1-1	many	-	TRBV7-9
TGTGCCAGCAGCGTAGCGCGGGGGCTTGAGCAGTTCTTC	CASSVARGLEQFF	TRBJ2-1	-	-	TRBV9
TGTGCCAGCACTAGGAGTAGATCAACTGCAACTAATGAAAAACTGTTTTTT	CASTRSRSTATNEKLFF	TRBJ1-4	-	-	TRBV7-9
TGTGCCAGCAGCGGCCGGAATGAAGCTTTCTTT	CASSGRNEAFF	TRBJ1-1	-	-	TRBV6-6
TGTGCCAGCAGTGAAGCGGGACAGCTTAATGAAAAACTGTTTTTT	CASSEAGQLNEKLFF	TRBJ1-4	-	TRBD1	TRBV2
TGTGCCAGCAGACCTAGACAGGCCTCCTACGAGCAGTACTTC	CASRPRQASYEQYF	TRBJ2-7	-	-	TRBV7-2
TGTGCCAGCTTATCCGTGGGGGAGCAGGGGGCAACGGACATTCAGTACTTC	CASLSVGEQGATDIQYF	TRBJ2-4	-	TRBD1	TRBV18
TGCGCCGGGGGGTCAGGGAACCAAGAGACCCAGTACTTC	CAGGSGNQETQYF	TRBJ2-5	-	-	TRBV10-1
TGTGCCAGCAGCCCGACCAGGACCGTCTACTCTGGAAACACCATATATTTT	CASSPTRTVYSGNTIYF	TRBJ1-3	-	-	TRBV14
TGTGCCAGCAGCTCCCCATATTCCAATCAGCCCCAGCATTTT	CASSSPYSNQPQHF	TRBJ1-5	-	-	TRBV7-9
TGTGCCAGCAGCCTAGGGGTTGGCCAACAAGAGACCCAGTACTTC	CASSLGVGQQETQYF	TRBJ2-5	few	-	TRBV7-9
TGCGCCAGCAGCCCGAACGTACAGGGGCGAAGCTCCTACGAGCAGTACTTC	CASSPNVQGRSSYEQYF	TRBJ2-7	-	TRBD1	TRBV5-1
TGTGGGTCAGCTAGCACAGATACGCAGTATTTT	CGSASTDTQYF	TRBJ2-3	once	-	TRBV7-9
TGCAGCGGTATCTTCTTAGGCAATGAGCAGTTCTTC	CSGIFLGNEQFF	TRBJ2-1	-	-	TRBV29-1
TGCAGCGTTAATCTCCACAGGGATCTGAACGAGCAGTACTTC	CSVNLHRDLNEQYF	TRBJ2-7	-	-	TRBV29-1
TGCGCCAGCTCCGTCGGGGGGGCAAGCACAGATACGCAGTATTTT	CASSVGGASTDTQYF	TRBJ2-3	-	TRBD2	TRBV5-1
TGTGCCAGCAGTGATCCCAGGGGAGGCCATCAGCCCCAGCATTTT	CASSDPRGGHQPQHF	TRBJ1-5	-	-	TRBV2
TGTGCCAGCAGCTTAGAGGCGGCAGCGTTTGGCTACACCTTC	CASSLEAAAFGYTF	TRBJ1-2	-	-	TRBV7-9
TGTGCCAGTAGTACACTCGACTATACCGCGAGCGCCTACAATGAGCAGTTCTTC	CASSTLDYTASAYNEQFF	TRBJ2-1	-	-	TRBV19
TGCGCCAGCAGTGAACCTAGGGGGGGTGCGGGTTCACCCCTCCACTTT	CASSEPRGGAGSPLHF	TRBJ1-6	-	-	TRBV10-2
TGTGCCAGTGACAATGAGCAGTTCTTC	CASDNEQFF	TRBJ2-1	-	-	TRBV19
TGTGCCAGCAGCTTAGTCCCACACACGGGGGGCAGTCAGCCCCAGCATTTT	CASSLVPHTGGSQPQHF	TRBJ1-5	once	-	TRBV7-2
TGTGCCAGCAGCTTAGGCGGGGCCGGCTATGGCTACACCTTC	CASSLGGAGYGYTF	TRBJ1-2	once	-	TRBV7-2
TGTGCCAGCGAAGGAGGGACTAGCGGGGGGGCCTACAATGAGCAGTTCTTC	CASEGGTSGGAYNEQFF	TRBJ2-1	few	TRBD2	TRBV9
TGTGCCAGCAGCTTAGAGCAGGGTAGGAGTAAGACTGAAGCTTTCTTT	CASSLEQGRSKTEAFF	TRBJ1-1	-	-	TRBV11-2
TGTGCCAGCAGCCAAGGAGTAAGGGTGGAATGGGAGACCCAGTACTTC	CASSQGVRVEWETQYF	TRBJ2-5	-	-	TRBV14
TGTGCCAGCAGCGTAGGTAGCGGTAAGACAGATACGCAGTATTTT	CASSVGSGKTDTQYF	TRBJ2-3	-	-	TRBV9
TGTGCCAGCGGTAGCGGGTTTTTAAACATTCAGTACTTC	CASGSGFLNIQYF	TRBJ2-4	-	TRBD2	TRBV14
TGCGCCAGCAGTGAGAGGGGCTACTCTGGAAACACCATATATTTT	CASSERGYSGNTIYF	TRBJ1-3	-	-	TRBV10-2
TGTGCCAGCAGCTTAGGACAGGGCGCCAAGTACTTC	CASSLGQGAKYF	TRBJ2-7	-	TRBD1	TRBV7-9
TGTGCCAGCAGTTTATTCCCGGCGGCCTACGAGCAGTACTTC	CASSLFPAAYEQYF	TRBJ2-7	-	-	TRBV28
TGTGCCAGCAGTTCGGGACAGGGGAGCCCTGAAGCTTTCTTT	CASSSGQGSPEAFF	TRBJ1-1	-	TRBD1	TRBV5-5
TGTGCCAGCAGCTTCTGGCAGATCGGCTACGAGCAGTACTTC	CASSFWQIGYEQYF	TRBJ2-7	-	-	TRBV7-8
TGTGCCAGCAGTTTACACGGGACAGGGTGGGTAGGGACAGATACGCAGTATTTT	CASSLHGTGWVGTDTQYF	TRBJ2-3	-	TRBD1	TRBV28
TGTGCTAGTGGTTTAGAAAGCGGAATTCTCAATGAGCAGTTCTTC	CASGLESGILNEQFF	TRBJ2-1	-	-	TRBV12-5
TGTGCCAGTAGTAGAGGGGATAAACCTTACGAGCAGTACTTC	CASSRGDKPYEQYF	TRBJ2-7	once	-	TRBV19
TGTGCCAGCAGCTTGAACAGGGTCACAGATACGCAGTATTTT	CASSLNRVTDTQYF	TRBJ2-3	-	-	TRBV7-2
TGTGCCAGTAGTACCCCCCCCGGGGGGATGGCAGATACGCAGTATTTT	CASSTPPGGMADTQYF	TRBJ2-3	-	TRBD2	TRBV19
TGTGCCAGCAATAGGGGTAATTCACCCCTCCACTTT	CASNRGNSPLHF	TRBJ1-6	-	-	TRBV7-9
TGTGCCAGCAGTCAGACAGGGCCCTCACCCCTCCACTTT	CASSQTGPSPLHF	TRBJ1-6	-	TRBD1	TRBV6-6
TGTGCCAGCAGCGTAATAGCGGGAGGGCCAATAGATACGCAGTATTTT	CASSVIAGGPIDTQYF	TRBJ2-3	-	TRBD2	TRBV9
TGTGCCAGCAGTCACCAGGGGAGGAATGAGCAGTTCTTC	CASSHQGRNEQFF	TRBJ2-1	-	-	TRBV12-3/TRBV12-4
TGTGCCAGCAGTGACTCCAGAGCCCACACAAGTAGCAATCAGCCCCAGCATTTT	CASSDSRAHTSSNQPQHF	TRBJ1-5	once	-	TRBV6-4
TGTGCCAGCAGCTTTTATGACAGGGGGTGGTTTTCCGGGGAGCTGTTTTTT	CASSFYDRGWFSGELFF	TRBJ2-2	-	TRBD1	TRBV7-8
TGTGCCAGCAGCTTACGGTTGGTGGGACTAGCGGCATACAATGAGCAGTTCTTC	CASSLRLVGLAAYNEQFF	TRBJ2-1	-	TRBD2	TRBV7-2
TGTGCCAGCAGCCCTATGAGCACGGGAAGCTACAATGAGCAGTTCTTC	CASSPMSTGSYNEQFF	TRBJ2-1	-	-	TRBV3-1/TRBV3-2
TGTGCCACCAGGTTCGGGGTTCCACTCTACACCGGGGAGCTGTTTTTT	CATRFGVPLYTGELFF	TRBJ2-2	-	-	TRBV15